These 32 T cell receptor beta chains originate from one sample sequenced in a study of OX40 agonist ivuxolimab in advanced cancers. Some clones are missing from TCRdb's copy, which holds only in-frame ones; the method was immunoSEQ multiplex PCR. The sample holds about 140,000 clones, 93% seen once. The sample consisted of CD4+ or CD8+ T cells sorted from blood, taken in a trial of the OX40 agonist ivuxolimab. The receptor set was obtained from an adult with an advanced solid tumor such as melanoma, head and neck, liver or kidney cancer.

A word on this clone: The germline gene is not matched at one end of the junction; a read error may be the cause. The DNA for the CDR3 is TGTGCCAGCAGCGCAGACACAACAAATGAAAAACTGTTTTTT. Protein: CASSADTTNEKLFF. The V call is TRBV9, the J call TRBJ1-4; D remains ambiguous. The CDR3 is 14 amino acids. CDR1 and CDR2 from the germline V gene are SGDLS and YYNGEE.

J is TRBJ2-2 and V is TRBV7-9; D is undetermined. The CDR3 sequence is 16 residues long. V was pared by 5 bases and J by 3 bases, with 16 bases between. The germline gives CDR1 SEHNR, CDR2 FQNEAQ (reference sequence). In nucleotides, the CDR3 is TGTGCCAGCAGCCCCCGACGAGGATCGGACACCGGGGAGCTGTTTTTT. Translating gives CASSPRRGSDTGELFF.

The chain is built from TRBV11-3 and TRBJ2-1, with 12 bases fitting TRBD1. Germline V CDR1 and CDR2: SGHNT, YENEEA. The CDR3 totals 16 residues. V gave up 5 bases and J gave up 10 bases; unmatched junction bases: 12. CDR3 loop: CASSPGTGGAFNEQFF. For the CDR3, the DNA is TGTGCCAGCAGCCCTGGGACAGGGGGCGCGTTTAACGAGCAGTTCTTC. The complete variable domain, with remaining parts taken from reference TRBV11-3 and TRBJ2-1, reads EAGVVQSPRYKIIEKKQPVAFWCNPISGHNTLYWYLQNLGQGPELLIRYENEEAVDDSQLPKDRFSAERLKGVDSTLKIQPAELGDSAVYLCASSPGTGGAFNEQFFGPGTRLTVL.

The J gene is TRBJ2-5, the V gene TRBV4-3, with a weak D call TRBD1 (6 bases). Germline CDR1 is LGHNA and CDR2 is YSLEER. Trimming left V 4 bases short and J 1 base short, with 16 bases between. The CDR3 is 16 residues long. The CDR3 DNA follows: TGCGCCAGCAGCCCAAGGACAGCGCCATTCCAAGAGACCCAGTACTTC. Its translation: CASSPRTAPFQETQYF.

The V gene is TRBV7-2, the J gene TRBJ1-2, with D hard to call. With 1 base removed from V and 2 bases from J, the gap between germline ends came to 8 bases. Germline V gene data show CDR1 as SGHTA and CDR2 as FQGNSA. The CDR3 runs to 14 residues. CDR3 bases: TGTGCCAGCAGCTTAGTATGGGGAAACTATGGCTACACCTTC. Translation: CASSLVWGNYGYTF.

The V and J genes are TRBV13 and TRBJ2-5; D may be TRBD2 (5 bases). The DNA end favors TRBJ2-7, so the J call may be wrong. This CDR3 spans 19 amino acids. Germline V gene lookup returns CDR1 PRHDT and CDR2 FYEKMQ (reference sequence). CDR3 residues: CASSTWSLSTERRSYEQYF. In DNA form, the CDR3 reads TGTGCCAGCAGCACATGGTCTCTCTCGACCGAGCGGAGGTCCTACGAGCAGTACTTC.

The V gene is TRBV6-1, the J gene TRBJ2-7; TRBD2 is a possible D gene (5 bases). The CDR3 loop spans 14 amino acids. Per the germline V gene, CDR1 is MNHNS and CDR2 is SASEGT. The V end lost 2 bases, the J end lost 1 base, and 9 bases lay between the germline ends. The CDR3 coding sequence is TGTGCCAGCAGTGAAACCGGGATTTCCTACGAGCAGTACTTC. Translation: CASSETGISYEQYF.

The chain joins TRBV9 to TRBJ1-6; no reliable D call. V was clipped by 0 bases and J by 0 bases, with 16 bases between them. This CDR3 is built from 19 residues. Germline V gene sequence: CDR1 SGDLS, CDR2 YYNGEE. CDR3: CASSVGDKRISSYNSPLHF. The CDR3 nucleotides are TGTGCCAGCAGCGTAGGGGATAAAAGGATAAGCTCCTATAATTCACCCCTCCACTTT.

The chain recombines TRBV19 with TRBJ2-3; D unresolved. Trimming took 5 bases from V and 2 from J, leaving 11 bases between them. From germline, CDR1 is LNHDA and CDR2 SQIVND (reference sequence). The CDR3 totals 14 residues. The DNA for the CDR3 is TGTGCCAGTAGTTTTAGCCTGTACACAGATACGCAGTATTTT. The encoded protein is CASSFSLYTDTQYF.

The V call is TRBV28, the J call TRBJ1-2, with D possibly TRBD1 on 5 matching bases. V lost 5 bases and J 8 bases, leaving 21 bases between the germline ends. The CDR3 is 15 amino acids. Germline V lookup: CDR1 MDHEN, CDR2 SYDVKM. The CDR3 DNA sequence: TGTGCCAGCAGTGTCCCTTTTTTTCCAGGGCAAGGCTACACCTTC. This sequence encodes CASSVPFFPGQGYTF.

The chain uses TRBV7-2 and TRBJ1-5; D remains ambiguous. The CDR3 covers 13 residues. Per the germline V gene, CDR1 is SGHTA and CDR2 is FQGNSA. Trimming cost V 2 bases and J 5 bases, with 7 bases left between them. The CDR3 DNA is TGTGCCAGCAGCTTACATGGGGATCAGCCCCAGCATTTT. As protein: CASSLHGDQPQHF.

This rearrangement joins TRBV5-4 to TRBJ2-1; TRBD2 matches 8 bases. CDR1 and CDR2 (germline): SGHNT, YYREEE (reference sequence). The V segment lost 4 bases and the J segment 4 bases; nucleotides outside the gene matches: 10. The CDR3 runs 16 residues. CDR3 bases: TGTGCCAGCAGCCGACCGGGACTAGGGTCGTACAATGAGCAGTTCTTC. Translating gives CASSRPGLGSYNEQFF. Supplemented by reference TRBV5-4 and TRBJ2-1, the full variable domain reads ETGVTQSPTHLIKTRGQQVTLRCSSQSGHNTVSWYQQALGQGPQFIFQYYREEENGRGNFPPRFSGLQFPNYSSELNVNALELDDSALYLCASSRPGLGSYNEQFFGPGTRLTVL.

The CDR3 sequence is CASSSTGDKRQGYTF. Written as DNA, the CDR3 is TGTGCCAGCAGCTCCACAGGAGACAAACGACAGGGCTACACCTTC. The genes are TRBV7-2 and TRBJ1-2; D possibly corresponds to TRBD1 (5 bases). This CDR3 is 15 amino acids long. CDR1 and CDR2 (germline): SGHTA, FQGNSA. The V end lost 4 bases, the J end lost 8 bases, and 20 bases lay between the germline ends.

This clone has only one observation. The chain couples TRBV6-6 to TRBJ2-3; no reliable D call. The germline CDR1 and CDR2 sequences are MNHNY and SVGAGI (reference sequence). The CDR3 loop spans 11 amino acids. Between the trimmed V and J ends, which lost 9 bases and 8 bases, there was a span of 12 bases. In DNA form, the CDR3 reads TGTGCCAGTTCAGGAGTCCCTACGCAGTATTTT. Its protein product is CASSGVPTQYF.

The chain couples TRBV6-4 to TRBJ1-2; D perhaps matches TRBD1 (6 bases). The CDR3 consists of 14 residues. V lost 6 bases to trimming and J lost 4 bases, with 15 bases between them. Germline V gene data show CDR1 as MRHNA and CDR2 as SNTAGT. CDR3 sequence (DNA): TGTGCCAGCAGACAAGGGGGGCTGGGCTATGGCTACACCTTC. It translates to CASRQGGLGYGYTF.

V is TRBV19 and J is TRBJ1-2; D gene ambiguous. The CDR3 loop spans 12 amino acids. The germline V gene encodes CDR1 LNHDA and CDR2 SQIVND (reference sequence). V was pared by 5 bases and J by 8 bases, with 12 bases between. The CDR3 coding sequence is TGTGCCAGTAGTGTCCGGGCGGGAGGCTACACCTTC. This translates into CASSVRAGGYTF.

The chain combines TRBV5-8 with TRBJ2-5, with 10 bases that match TRBD2. Germline loops: CDR1 SGHTS, CDR2 YDEGEE. The junction had 8 bases not matched to a gene; V was cut back by 4 bases and J by 8 bases. The CDR3 loop spans 14 amino acids. The CDR3 coding sequence is TGTGCCAGCAGCCCTACCGGGACTAGCGATACCCAGTACTTC. Encoded protein: CASSPTGTSDTQYF.

The chain uses TRBV5-5 and TRBJ2-5, with a tentative D call TRBD1 (5 bases). The CDR3 contains 15 residues. From germline, CDR1 is SGHKS and CDR2 YYEKEE (reference sequence). Trimming removed 4 bases from V and 1 base from J, with 14 bases in between. The CDR3 region is CASSLPMTAQETQYF. DNA of the CDR3: TGTGCCAGCAGCCTGCCGATGACAGCCCAAGAGACCCAGTACTTC.

This clone was observed a single time. The rearrangement links TRBV9 to TRBJ1-1; possibly TRBD1 for D (5 bases). V was clipped by 0 bases and J by 7 bases, with 19 bases between them. Germline lookup yields CDR1 SGDLS and CDR2 YYNGEE. The CDR3 runs to 16 residues. The DNA for the CDR3 is TGTGCCAGCAGCGTAGGTTCGGAGGGGAGTTCTAGTGAAGCTTTCTTT. It is translated as CASSVGSEGSSSEAFF.

This clone was counted once. The chain uses TRBV18 and TRBJ2-1; perhaps TRBD2 as D (5 bases). CDR1 is KGHSH, CDR2 LQKENI, per germline. V lost 0 bases to trimming and J lost 0 bases, with 12 bases between them. CDR3 size: 17 residues. CDR3 region: CASSPPRSGSSYNEQFF. The DNA of the CDR3 is TGTGCCAGCTCACCACCGCGCAGCGGCAGCTCCTACAATGAGCAGTTCTTC.

J is TRBJ2-7 and V is TRBV11-2; D remains unclear. Trimming stripped 6 bases from V and 2 bases from J, with 17 bases between. Germline V gene data show CDR1 as SGHAT and CDR2 as FQNNGV. The CDR3 runs 15 residues. CDR3 in amino acids: CASSKVAAAAYEQYF. CDR3 DNA: TGTGCCAGCAGTAAGGTGGCAGCCGCCGCCTACGAGCAGTACTTC. The full variable domain, its missing parts supplied by reference TRBV11-2 and TRBJ2-7, is EAGVAQSPRYKIIEKRQSVAFWCNPISGHATLYWYQQILGQGPKLLIQFQNNGVVDDSQLPKDRFSAERLKGVDSTLKIQPAKLEDSAVYLCASSKVAAAAYEQYFGPGTRLTVT.

Written as DNA, the CDR3 is TGTGCCAGTAGTATAACTCTGACTAGTTCTGGCAATGAGCAGTTCTTC. Its protein is CASSITLTSSGNEQFF. The rearrangement uses TRBV19 and TRBJ2-1, with TRBD2 as a possible D gene (6 bases). CDR3 length: 16 amino acids. The germline V gene encodes CDR1 LNHDA and CDR2 SQIVND (reference sequence). Trimming removed 2 bases at V and 6 bases at J, with 17 bases between. The complete variable domain, with remaining parts taken from reference TRBV19 and TRBJ2-1, reads DGGITQSPKYLFRKEGQNVTLSCEQNLNHDAMYWYRQDPGQGLRLIYYSQIVNDFQKGDIAEGYSVSREKKESFPLTVTSAQKNPTAFYLCASSITLTSSGNEQFFGPGTRLTVL.

The chain combines TRBV6-5 with TRBJ1-1; unclear D gene. Trimming cost V 2 bases and J 2 bases, with 12 bases left between them. The CDR3 totals 15 residues. Germline CDR1 and CDR2: MNHEY and SVGAGI. In DNA, the CDR3 is TGTGCCAGCAGTTACCAGCTGAGGTCAAACACTGAAGCTTTCTTT. Its translation: CASSYQLRSNTEAFF.

This chain links TRBV2 with TRBJ1-5, with 7 bases matching TRBD1. The CDR3 is made up of 15 amino acids. Germline values: CDR1 SNHLY, CDR2 FYNNEI. The V gene end was trimmed by 4 bases and the J gene end by 0 bases; junction bases not matched to a gene: 3. The DNA of the CDR3 is TGTGCCAGCAGTGCGAACAGGGGTAGCAATCAGCCCCAGCATTTT. It codes for CASSANRGSNQPQHF.

V usage is TRBV10-2 and J usage is TRBJ1-2, with 8 bases that match TRBD1. This CDR3 is built from 14 residues. Germline-derived CDR1 and CDR2 are WSHSY and SAAADI. The V gene end was trimmed by 2 bases and the J gene end by 5 bases; junction bases not matched to a gene: 4. Here the CDR3 reads CASSEQGAGYGYTF. DNA of the CDR3: TGCGCCAGCAGTGAGCAGGGGGCTGGATATGGCTACACCTTC.

V is TRBV18 and J is TRBJ2-3, with D uncertain. CDR1 KGHSH and CDR2 LQKENI come from the germline V gene. The CDR3 length is 12 residues. Trimming stripped 2 bases from V and 5 bases from J, with 5 bases between. The DNA for the CDR3 is TGTGCCAGCTCACCAACGGGAGATACGCAGTATTTT. It yields the protein CASSPTGDTQYF.

The chain links TRBV4-3 to TRBJ1-2; 7 bases align to TRBD1. Trimming at V came to 3 bases and at J to 4 bases, leaving 5 bases not matched to a gene. Germline V gene lookup returns CDR1 LGHNA and CDR2 YSLEER. The CDR3 has 14 residues. The CDR3 loop reads CASSQAGQLYGYTF. CDR3 sequence (DNA): TGCGCCAGCAGCCAGGCGGGACAGCTCTATGGCTACACCTTC.

This clone is a singleton in its sample. V and J are TRBV18 and TRBJ1-2; D remains unclear. V was trimmed by 3 bases and J by 4 bases, leaving 12 bases between them. The germline V gene has CDR1 KGHSH and CDR2 LQKENI. The CDR3 loop spans 14 amino acids. This CDR3 is CASSPNRDTYGYTF. The CDR3 nucleotides are TGTGCCAGCTCACCGAACAGAGACACCTATGGCTACACCTTC.

The V call is TRBV27, the J call TRBJ1-2; 7 bases are a match to TRBD1. This CDR3 contains 15 residues. CDR1 and CDR2 from the germline V gene are MNHEY and SMNVEV (reference sequence). The ends lost 5 bases at V and 6 bases at J; junction bases unmatched: 12. The CDR3 DNA follows: TGTGCCAGCAGTCTGACAGGGAGGTTAAGGGATGGCTACACCTTC. Protein product: CASSLTGRLRDGYTF.

The chain joins TRBV5-1 to TRBJ2-7; D perhaps matches TRBD2 (6 bases). Trimming took 3 bases from V and 2 from J, leaving 15 bases between them. Germline CDR1 and CDR2: SGHRS and YFSETQ. The CDR3 is made up of 15 amino acids. CDR3 in DNA: TGCGCCAGCAGCTCGGGGGTGGGGCCTACCTACGAGCAGTACTTC. Its translation is CASSSGVGPTYEQYF. The full variable domain, completed using reference TRBV5-1 and TRBJ2-7, is KAGVTQTPRYLIKTRGQQVTLSCSPISGHRSVSWYQQTPGQGLQFLFEYFSETQRNKGNFPGRFSGRQFSNSRSEMNVSTLELGDSALYLCASSSGVGPTYEQYFGPGTRLTVT.

The genes are TRBV10-3 and TRBJ2-7; 9 bases agree with TRBD1. The CDR3 covers 13 residues. The germline gives CDR1 ENHRY, CDR2 SYGVKD. The J segment lost 5 bases and the V segment lost 10 bases, leaving 9 bases of the junction unmatched. CDR3 loop: CATRATGGNEQYF. CDR3 nucleotides: TGTGCCACCAGGGCTACAGGGGGCAACGAGCAGTACTTC.

V usage is TRBV6-5 and J usage is TRBJ1-3, with D possibly TRBD1 on 5 matching bases. The CDR3 is 15 residues long. Germline CDR1 MNHEY, CDR2 SVGAGI. Trimming left V 7 bases short and J 1 base short, with 14 bases between. The chain's CDR3 is CASKRQFQSGNTIYF. DNA for the CDR3: TGTGCCAGCAAACGACAGTTTCAATCTGGAAACACCATATATTTT.